This record covers a single T cell receptor (beta chain). These data come from a study of blood T cell repertoires in COVID-19. On the study more broadly: Italy, Spain and the United States were the sources of the convalescent and acute COVID-19 samples. In each case, the material was cDNA or gDNA derived from T cells, B-cell-depleted T cells, or PBMCs.

V dropped 5 bases and J dropped 4; count of bases not matched to a gene: 9. Germline V gene sequence: CDR1 SGHVS, CDR2 FNYEAQ. The CDR3 runs to 16 residues. Per the study methods: The assay estimated nucleated cells by amplifying reference gene primers. Assay: immunoSEQ multiplex PCR; the TCRdb copy retains only in-frame clones and omits some. V and J calls and clone size come straight from that table; D and trimming were deduced from the DNA. The sample shows 200,000 to 300,000 clones, approximately 83% of them seen only once. The sequence was obtained from a man in his thirties or forties who had recovered from COVID-19. The rearrangement links TRBV7-6 to TRBJ2-3; 10 nucleotides agree with TRBD2. Sequencing was done on a sample of peripheral blood. The CDR3 spells CASSQGSSGGADTQYF. CDR3 nucleotide sequence: TGTGCCAGCAGCCAGGGGTCTAGCGGGGGTGCAGATACGCAGTATTTT.